These 30 T cell receptor beta chains were all obtained from the same sample, sequenced in a study of T cells expressing NK-cell markers. TCRdb processed the 5' RACE reads again and assigns one entry to each CDR3 protein, with no DNA. The sample spans 500,000 to 700,000 distinct CDR3 sequences; the ten largest clones claim 3.5% to 4.5%. Material for sequencing was blood T cells: a sorted CD56 or NKG2C T cell subset, CD4+ or CD8+ T cells, or bulk PBMC T cells (not recorded which). These receptors were collected from a man between 18 and 35 years old in good health.

The chain employs TRBV20-1 and TRBJ2-5. Germline CDR1 and CDR2: DFQATT and SNEGSKA (reference sequence). The CDR3 extends over 14 amino acids. CDR3 sequence reads: CSASSQKHQETQYF.

The V gene is TRBV20-1, the J gene TRBJ2-7; TCRdb's D call of TRBD1 is untestable without DNA. The CDR3 extends over 14 amino acids. Germline V gene sequence: CDR1 DFQATT, CDR2 SNEGSKA (reference sequence). CDR3: CSARSDTDYYEQYF.

The chain couples TRBV29-1 to TRBJ1-1; TCRdb calls TRBD1, which cannot be checked without DNA. CDR1 is SQVTM, CDR2 ANQGSEA, per germline. CDR3 length: 16 amino acids. The CDR3 protein is CSVTTGGAWGNTEAFF.

The chain carries TRBV7-2 and TRBJ2-3; TCRdb lists TRBD2, though no DNA is available to test this call. Per germline, CDR1 SGHTA and CDR2 FQGNSA. This CDR3 region has 15 residues. The CDR3 region is CASREFQEREDTQYF.

The chain combines TRBV5-1 with TRBJ2-2. The CDR3 totals 15 residues. Germline CDR1 is SGHRS and CDR2 is YFSETQ. The CDR3 sequence is CASSFGEENTGELFF.

The V and J genes are TRBV12-3 or TRBV12-4 and TRBJ1-4. CDR3 size: 15 residues. The CDR3 loop is CASSLGPAGGEKLFF.

The chain couples TRBV3-1 to TRBJ2-1; the TCRdb D gene call, TRBD2, has no DNA to confirm it. Germline CDR1 reads LGHDT; CDR2 reads YNNKEL (reference sequence). CDR3 size: 16 residues. CDR3 amino acids: CASSLLSAGGPDEQFF.

This chain joins TRBV6-1 and TRBJ2-7; TCRdb gives TRBD2 as the D gene, but with no DNA this cannot be confirmed. The CDR3 totals 17 residues. The germline CDR1 and CDR2 sequences are MNHNS and SASEGT. CDR3 in amino acids: CASRTPPGLAGGREQYF.

The chain links TRBV7-6 to TRBJ2-6. The CDR3 contains 19 residues. CDR1 is SGHVS, CDR2 FNYEAQ, per germline. Here the CDR3 reads CASSYDLAGTHSGANVLTF.

The chain is built from TRBV20-1 and TRBJ2-2; TCRdb lists TRBD2, though no DNA is available to test this call. CDR1 and CDR2 from the germline V gene are DFQATT and SNEGSKA (reference sequence). The CDR3 is 14 amino acids. The CDR3 spells CSARPTSAPGELFF.

The V and J genes are TRBV15 and TRBJ2-4; TCRdb's assignment of TRBD1 cannot be checked, as there is no DNA. The CDR3 is 14 residues long. Germline V lookup: CDR1 LNHNV, CDR2 YYDKDF (reference sequence). CDR3 protein: CATSRTGEGNIQYF.

The chain combines TRBV20-1 with TRBJ2-1; the TCRdb call, TRBD2, lacks DNA for checking. Germline V gene sequence: CDR1 DFQATT, CDR2 SNEGSKA (reference sequence). This CDR3 region has 16 residues. CDR3 region: CSARASGRAYFNEQFF.

V gene TRBV15 combines with J gene TRBJ2-1; TCRdb's D call of TRBD2 is untestable without DNA. CDR1 is LNHNV and CDR2 is YYDKDF in the germline V gene (reference sequence). The CDR3 has 16 residues. The chain's CDR3 is CATSRDRSAGEHEQFF.

This chain uses TRBV12-3 or TRBV12-4 with TRBJ2-3; the D call of TRBD2 rests on TCRdb alone, since no DNA is present to check it. The CDR3 consists of 11 residues. The CDR3 here is CASSWESTQYF.

The rearrangement uses TRBV7-6 and TRBJ2-2. The CDR3 is 16 amino acids. CDR1 SGHVS and CDR2 FNYEAQ come from the germline V gene. CDR3 sequence reads: CASSPWTVSNTGELFF.

This sequence joins TRBV12-3 or TRBV12-4 and TRBJ2-1; TCRdb's D call of TRBD2 is untestable without DNA. The CDR3 is made up of 13 amino acids. CDR3 protein: CASTGLMNNEQFF.

This chain joins TRBV6-5 and TRBJ2-7. The CDR3 loop spans 13 amino acids. Germline CDR1 MNHEY, CDR2 SVGAGI. CDR3: CASSPGLTYEQYF.

The rearrangement uses TRBV4-1 and TRBJ2-1; the D call from TCRdb, TRBD1, cannot be confirmed without DNA. The CDR3 has 15 residues. Germline V gene sequence: CDR1 MGHRA, CDR2 YSYEKL. CDR3 region: CASSQVSQGFDEQFF.

CDR3 in amino acids: CASSLHGSGANVLTF. The chain is built from TRBV6-2 or TRBV6-3 and TRBJ2-6; the D call of TRBD2 rests on TCRdb alone, since no DNA is present to check it. Germline CDR1 reads MNHEY; CDR2 reads SVGEGT. The CDR3 length is 15 residues.

V usage is TRBV12-3 or TRBV12-4 and J usage is TRBJ2-7; absent DNA, TCRdb's TRBD1 call cannot be checked. The CDR3 is 14 residues long. This chain's CDR3 is CASSLRQGAAEQYF.

The chain is built from TRBV7-2 and TRBJ2-3; as DNA is missing, the TRBD1 call by TCRdb cannot be tested. The CDR3 extends over 14 amino acids. The V gene's germline CDR1 is SGHTA and CDR2 FQGNSA. The CDR3 spells CASSSGQGADTQYF.

The gene calls are TRBV6-4 and TRBJ2-1; checking the TCRdb D call of TRBD2 is not possible without DNA. This CDR3 contains 16 residues. Germline V gene sequence: CDR1 MRHNA, CDR2 SNTAGT. The chain's CDR3 is CASSDAAGGTYNEQFF.

The chain uses TRBV5-1 and TRBJ1-1; TCRdb returns TRBD1, unconfirmable since there is no DNA. The length of the CDR3 is 15 residues. From germline, CDR1 is SGHRS and CDR2 YFSETQ. CDR3 amino acids: CASTPLSVENTEAFF.

The chain employs TRBV6-5 and TRBJ2-7; TCRdb's D call, TRBD1, is unchecked because there is no DNA. The germline gives CDR1 MNHEY, CDR2 SVGAGI. The CDR3 runs 14 residues. The CDR3 loop reads CASRAWQGDYEQYF.

This chain links TRBV7-9 with TRBJ2-1; TCRdb gives TRBD2 as the D gene, but with no DNA this cannot be confirmed. This CDR3 comprises 17 residues. Looked up from germline, CDR1 is SEHNR and CDR2 is FQNEAQ (reference sequence). This CDR3 reads CASSLSESGRAGNEQFF.

The CDR3 is CASSLSLIGGQETQYF. This chain uses TRBV7-2 with TRBJ2-5. Per the germline V gene, CDR1 is SGHTA and CDR2 is FQGNSA. The CDR3 spans 16 residues.

CDR3 sequence reads: CSARDRDRGDYGYTF. The rearrangement joins TRBV20-1 to TRBJ1-2; absent DNA, TCRdb's TRBD1 call cannot be checked. The CDR3 loop spans 15 amino acids. Germline CDR1 reads DFQATT; CDR2 reads SNEGSKA (reference sequence).

The J gene is TRBJ2-2, the V gene TRBV11-2; the D call of TRBD1 rests on TCRdb alone, since no DNA is present to check it. Germline lookup yields CDR1 SGHAT and CDR2 FQNNGV. The CDR3 is 17 residues long. The CDR3 protein is CASRQALRGVNTGELFF.

V and J are TRBV25-1 and TRBJ1-1. The CDR3 spans 11 residues. Germline CDR1 MGHDK, CDR2 SYGVNS. CDR3 residues: CASRQTIEAFF. Full variable domain (outside the CDR3, taken from reference TRBV25-1 and TRBJ1-1): EADIYQTPRYLVIGTGKKITLECSQTMGHDKMYWYQQDPGMELHLIHYSYGVNSTEKGDLSSESTVSRIRTEHFPLTLESARPSHTSQYLCASRQTIEAFFGQGTRLTVV.

The CDR3 region is CASRLGLTSSDTQYF. This rearrangement joins TRBV12-3 or TRBV12-4 to TRBJ2-3; the D call of TRBD2 rests on TCRdb alone, since no DNA is present to check it. This CDR3 is built from 15 residues.